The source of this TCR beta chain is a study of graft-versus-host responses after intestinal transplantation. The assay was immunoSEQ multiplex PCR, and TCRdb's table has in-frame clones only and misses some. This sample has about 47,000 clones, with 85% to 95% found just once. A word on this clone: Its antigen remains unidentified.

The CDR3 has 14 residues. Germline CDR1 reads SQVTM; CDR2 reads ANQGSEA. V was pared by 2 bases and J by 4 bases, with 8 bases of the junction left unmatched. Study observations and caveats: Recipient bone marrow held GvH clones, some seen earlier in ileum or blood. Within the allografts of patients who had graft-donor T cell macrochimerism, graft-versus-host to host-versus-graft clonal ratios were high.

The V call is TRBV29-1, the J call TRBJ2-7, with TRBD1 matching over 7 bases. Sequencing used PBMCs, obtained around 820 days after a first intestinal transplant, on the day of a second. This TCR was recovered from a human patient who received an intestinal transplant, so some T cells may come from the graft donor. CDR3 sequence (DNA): TGCAGCGTTGAACTGACAGGGCGAGGGTACGAGCAGTACTTC. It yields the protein CSVELTGRGYEQYF.